The 2 T cell receptor beta chains presented below share a single source sample, sequenced in a study of cytomegalovirus exposure and HLA in healthy donors. With 60 Vbeta and 13 Jbeta primers, the PCR was carried out. Produced via immunoSEQ multiplex PCR; TCRdb's table is partial and in-frame only. Of around 100,000 clones in the sample, 75% to 85% were seen once. The sequencing sample was made of PBMCs. These receptor sequences come from a female donor in good health and CMV-seropositive.

V usage is TRBV29-1 and J usage is TRBJ1-1; TRBD1 is a possible D gene (5 bases). The CDR3 is 13 amino acids. CDR1 and CDR2 (germline): SQVTM, ANQGSEA. The ends were cut back, 6 bases at V and 4 bases at J, with 15 bases in the middle. CDR3 bases: TGCAGCGTCCCCGCTGCCGGGGGCACTGAAGCTTTCTTT. It is translated as CSVPAAGGTEAFF.

The V and J genes are TRBV7-2 and TRBJ2-3; the D is unclear. The germline V gene encodes CDR1 SGHTA and CDR2 FQGNSA. V lost 5 bases and J lost 0, with 6 bases in between. This CDR3 has 13 amino acids. The CDR3 region is CASSTSSTDTQYF. In DNA, the CDR3 is TGTGCCAGCAGCACTTCTAGCACAGATACGCAGTATTTT.